This T cell receptor beta chain was obtained from a study of long-term antiretroviral therapy in people with HIV (dated by TCRdb to the early 2020s). Regarding the complete study: The earliest samples were collected about a decade before the 2015 WHO recommendation for immediate ART, when ART was typically delayed until CD4 counts fell. Of the approximately 30 participants with HIV, more than 10 were female. No cross-contamination during QIAcube processing turned up in test extractions that ran a monoclonal T-cell line alongside more than 30 polyclonal samples. A retrospective serial study tested whether changes in peripheral blood TRB repertoire composition and diversity were associated with ART initiation and durable HIV suppression. The cohort contributed about 180 cryopreserved PBMC samples from 30 adults with confirmed HIV infection, collected serially over a mean of 6 years (range 1-12).

Inclusion was restricted to participants for whom at least one PBMC sample before ART initiation and at least two post-ART samples were available. Every participant with HIV received treatment in the United States of America. Before DNA extraction, cryopreserved samples containing roughly 1-11 million PBMC were thawed and washed. At the time of the earliest PBMC sample for each participant with HIV, ages ranged from about 23 to 60 years. Each participant contributed PBMC samples from 1-4 timepoints before ART initiation and 2-8 timepoints after ART initiation, with a median of 7 samples. For every participant, serial HIV viral load, CD4+ T-cell count, ART history and demographic data were obtained. A Qiagen kit on a QIAcube was used to extract genomic DNA from unsorted PBMC, with samples processed in batches of 12. The immunoSEQ hsTCRB v3.0 assay was used at survey level resolution for TRB variable region sequencing. The targeted TRB sequencing depth was about 40,000-50,000 T-cell genomes per sample. TRB libraries were pooled and sequenced on an Illumina MiSeq using a v3 150-cycle kit. For the original study's pipeline: Repertoire analysis was run in R within a reproducible Nextflow workflow that covered QC, data transformation and analysis. LymphoSeq2, an R package for AIRR-Seq data exploration, was used to implement custom analyses. A few samples yielding fewer than 5000 total TRB sequences were excluded, leaving 188 analyzed HIV repertoires. Among the roughly 190 retained HIV repertoires, 55 to 65 were collected before ART initiation and approximately 130 after ART initiation. Repertoires were downsampled to 5000 TRB nucleotide sequences, and summary statistics were averaged over 100 downsampling iterations. TRB sequences were retained for analysis only if CDR3 regions of at least seven amino acids were present. Diversity was measured with a Shannon entropy-derived clonality score and the Gini coefficient. In the repertoire networks, any two of the top 5000 CDR3 amino acid sequences were connected whenever the two sequences differed by an edit distance of one. For TRB CDR3 amino acid sequences, GLIPH2 was used to predict antigen specificity groups and MHC restriction. To flag known associations with CMV, EBV, HIV or tissue antigens, CDR3 amino acid sequences were compared against VDJdb and McPAS-TCR. Pre-ART, post-ART and control groups were compared with Wilcoxon signed-rank tests and Holm-Bonferroni correction. The clones in this table, taken by TCRdb from immuneACCESS, are in-frame only. Not every clone is retained; where verified, under half of the shortfall comes from an unresolved V gene, and the cause of the rest is unknown. V and J calls plus clone size are reproduced from that table; the DNA served to infer D and trimming. The sample profile shows approximately 25,000 clones; roughly 84% of them were found once. The ten largest clonotypes hold 2% to 2.5% of the sample.

With regard to this clone: Its binding antigen is unknown. One base away there is no much larger clone; base qualities are not given.

Measured from the cysteine to the phenylalanine, the CDR3 is 15 residues long. Only the CDR3 DNA is retained, 45 bases long and in frame from the first base. The germline V gene (reference sequence) provides CDR1 MNHEY and CDR2 SMNVEV. V ends up 6 bases short and J 4 bases short, with an unmatched junction base count of 5. Overall study outcomes, separate from this receptor: Because cell numbers in pre-ART samples were limited, unsorted PBMC were profiled instead of sorted CD4+ and CD8+ T cells. Inferences about post-ART repertoire changes are limited because no data were available on ART adherence, viral resistance or therapy changes. A significant increase in TRB diversity was found to be associated with ART initiation, although TRB diversity was observed to remain significantly below that of transplant donor controls even after long-term ART. HIV repertoires had narrower CDR3 length ranges than controls, and the network structure suggested an antigen-experienced repertoire that shifted only slightly toward naive after ART. Because PBMC availability was limited, only the TCR beta chain was sequenced, with no alpha chain pairing. The samples span the years 2004 to 2017, and the ART regimens used may be less effective than current regimens. Expanded TRB clones identified before ART initiation dominated the repertoire across all time points, though the dominance fluctuated and decreased in many PLHIV after ART.

Sequenced here: unsorted PBMCs, sampled 3 years after starting antiretroviral therapy. The chain employs TRBV27 and TRBJ2-2, with 10 bases matching TRBD1. The clonotype was recovered from a man aged 45-60 years with HIV. The CDR3 in this case is CASSLDRGPTGELFF. In nucleotides, the sequence is TGTGCCAGCAGCCTTGACAGGGGGCCCACCGGGGAGCTGTTTTTT.